One sample yielded the 11 T cell receptor beta chains listed below, sequenced in a study of T-cell reconstitution after alpha-beta-depleted transplantation in children. The TCRbeta library was prepared with unique molecular identifiers. TCRdb processed the PCR reads anew with MiXCR; each CDR3 protein has one entry. The data contain hundreds of thousands of distinct CDR3 sequences, roughly 13% of them singletons. Source: PBMCs, mostly from graft donor cells, taken 360 days after TCRalphabeta/CD19-depleted stem cell transplant. The receptors here all came from a male patient younger than 18 who had a stem cell transplant for acute myeloid leukemia, so the T cells may come from the graft donor.

This clonotype showed up just a few times. An end of the junction differs from the germline gene, which may be a read error. V gene TRBV7-7 combines with J gene TRBJ2-3; the match to TRBD2 covers 8 bases. CDR1 is SSHAT, CDR2 FNYEAQ, per germline (reference sequence). The CDR3 extends over 16 amino acids. The CDR3 bases are TGTGCTAGCAGCCAAGGCGGGAGGATTGGGACAGATACGCAGTATTTT. Amino acid sequence: CASSQGGRIGTDTQYF. The full variable domain, rest sourced from reference TRBV7-7 and TRBJ2-3, is GAGVSQSPRYKVTKRGQDVTLRCDPISSHATLYWYQQALGQGPEFLTYFNYEAQPDKSGLPSDRFSAERPEGSISTLTIQRTEQRDSAMYRCASSQGGRIGTDTQYFGPGTRLTVL.

This clonotype was counted ten times or more. V and J are TRBV5-1 and TRBJ2-2, with 8 bases fitting TRBD2. The CDR3 is 14 amino acids. From germline, CDR1 is SGHRS and CDR2 YFSETQ. The J segment lost 7 bases and the V segment lost 0 bases, leaving 2 bases of the junction unmatched. The CDR3 reads CASSLAREGGELFF. DNA for the CDR3: TGCGCCAGCAGCTTGGCCCGGGAGGGCGGGGAGCTGTTTTTT.

This clonotype was recorded a few times. The genes are TRBV7-8 and TRBJ2-7; TRBD2 matches 11 bases. Per the germline V gene, CDR1 is SGHVS and CDR2 is FQNEAQ. J gave up 2 bases and V 5 bases, and 8 bases lay outside the gene matches. The CDR3 covers 16 residues. The CDR3 loop is CASSIELAGAAYEQYF. DNA for the CDR3: TGTGCCAGCAGCATAGAACTAGCGGGGGCTGCCTACGAGCAGTACTTC.

The V gene is TRBV29-1, the J gene TRBJ1-1; TRBD1 is a possible D gene (5 bases). The germline V and J ends were trimmed by 1 base and 5 bases, with 14 bases remaining between them. Germline loops: CDR1 SQVTM, CDR2 ANQGSEA. The CDR3 extends over 14 amino acids. The CDR3, as DNA: TGCAGCGTTGAAGTCCGGGGGGTGGAAACTGAAGCTTTCTTT. This gives the protein CSVEVRGVETEAFF.

This clonotype has just a few counts. The chain couples TRBV28 to TRBJ2-7; D perhaps matches TRBD2 (6 bases). V lost 6 bases, J lost 5 bases, and 11 bases lay in between. Germline lookup yields CDR1 MDHEN and CDR2 SYDVKM. This CDR3 contains 12 residues. The CDR3 DNA reads as TGTGCCAGCAGCGATCGGAGGGACGAGCAGTACTTC. It codes for CASSDRRDEQYF.

V usage is TRBV7-3 and J usage is TRBJ2-3; 12 bases match TRBD2. The V gene's germline CDR1 is SGHTA and CDR2 FQGTGA. This CDR3 is built from 18 residues. V gave up 5 bases and J gave up 2 bases; unmatched junction bases: 11. The CDR3: CASSPWTSGAGYTDTQYF. The CDR3 nucleotides are TGTGCCAGCAGCCCGTGGACTAGCGGGGCGGGCTACACAGATACGCAGTATTTT.

J is TRBJ2-6 and V is TRBV25-1, with a weak D call TRBD1 (6 bases). CDR1 MGHDK and CDR2 SYGVNS come from the germline V gene. This CDR3 comprises 17 residues. V lost 1 base to trimming and J lost 2 bases, with 12 bases between them. Written as DNA, the CDR3 is TGTGCCAGCAGTGAATCTCGTAGGGGGACTGGGGCCAACGTCCTGACTTTC. Its protein product is CASSESRRGTGANVLTF.

V and J are TRBV10-3 and TRBJ2-5; tentative D call: TRBD2 (5 bases). Trimming stripped 2 bases from V and 0 bases from J, with 10 bases between. This CDR3 has 15 amino acids. The germline gives CDR1 ENHRY, CDR2 SYGVKD. Here the CDR3 DNA reads TGTGCCATCAGTGAGCCAGTGAGGGACCAAGAGACCCAGTACTTC. Its protein product is CAISEPVRDQETQYF.

This clonotype came up many times. The chain employs TRBV5-1 and TRBJ2-7; TRBD1 aligns across 9 bases. Trimming removed 3 bases from V and 4 bases from J; junction bases left unmatched: 5. CDR1 and CDR2 (germline): SGHRS, YFSETQ. The CDR3 is 14 residues long. The CDR3 DNA is TGCGCCAGCAGCTCTACGGGACAGGGATACGAGCAGTACTTC. This translates into CASSSTGQGYEQYF. The whole variable domain, filled in from reference TRBV5-1 and TRBJ2-7, reads KAGVTQTPRYLIKTRGQQVTLSCSPISGHRSVSWYQQTPGQGLQFLFEYFSETQRNKGNFPGRFSGRQFSNSRSEMNVSTLELGDSALYLCASSSTGQGYEQYFGPGTRLTVT.

CDR3 loop: CASSLFSAGPNEQFF. CDR3 DNA: TGTGCCAGCAGTTTATTCTCAGCGGGACCCAATGAGCAGTTCTTC. The chain couples TRBV27 to TRBJ2-1; 7 bases align to TRBD2. V trimming: 1 base; J trimming: 6 bases; junction bases outside the gene matches: 6. The CDR3 covers 15 residues. Germline CDR1 is MNHEY and CDR2 is SMNVEV (reference sequence).

This clonotype turned up a few times. CDR3 loop: CAISEITGEQFF. CDR3 nucleotides: TGTGCCATCAGTGAAATTACGGGTGAGCAGTTCTTC. This chain links TRBV10-3 with TRBJ2-1; D is unclear. V was shortened by 3 bases and J by 9 bases, with 9 bases between the two germline ends. The CDR3 spans 12 residues. Germline V lookup: CDR1 ENHRY, CDR2 SYGVKD.